This TCR beta chain was recorded in a study of CD8 T cells in ankylosing spondylitis. The V end was cut by 6 bases, the J end by 9 bases, with 11 bases between. The CDR3 covers 12 residues. The germline gives CDR1 SGHTA, CDR2 FQGNSA. TCRdb itself ran the 5' RACE reads through MiXCR, one entry per CDR3 protein. Of over 150,000 distinct CDR3 sequences listed, roughly 13% are singletons. This clonotype was seen a few times. The specimen was blood, either unsorted or a sorted T cell fraction (not recorded which). The receptor was derived from a male donor with ankylosing spondylitis or in good health (not recorded which). This sequence joins TRBV7-2 and TRBJ2-2, with D maybe TRBD1 (6 bases). The chain's CDR3 is CASSPGQWELFF. The CDR3 DNA reads TGTGCCAGCAGTCCCGGACAGTGGGAGCTGTTTTTT.